This TCR beta chain was identified during a study of cytomegalovirus exposure and HLA in healthy donors (dated by TCRdb to the late 2010s). Regarding the complete study: According to a later analysis, the roughly 130 validation repertoires were produced on the same platform as the 666 repertoires of the first cohort. The study was designed to test whether signatures of past pathogen exposure could be identified by cataloging public T cell receptors. Besides the first cohort of around 670 subjects, a separate validation cohort made up of roughly 120 different subjects was used. The study combined high-throughput TCR immunosequencing, statistical association of individual TCRs with disease status, and machine learning to predict cytomegalovirus infection status.

Overall study results and their limits: A total of about 150 TCR beta chains were listed by the study as associated with cytomegalovirus. In vitro tests confirmed that a few of the cytomegalovirus-associated TCR beta chains recognize cytomegalovirus antigens. All 110 or so repertoires were used to score co-occurrence in the validation cohort in a later analysis, because that analysis had no HLA typing for the cohort. Of the cluster scores, about 94% were above 0 in a later analysis, which found that TCRs clustered in the first cohort also tended to co-occur in the approximately 110 validation repertoires. Across donors, most TCR sequences were observed very rarely, whereas some public TCRs were present in many individuals. According to the authors, the approach could potentially be generalized to other disease states and immunological phenotypes. The classifier was reported to diagnose cytomegalovirus status with high specificity and sensitivity in both the original and validation cohorts.

The donors were included in the validation cohort of 120 subjects, a group kept apart from the approximately 690-subject first cohort. CDR1 and CDR2, looked up from the germline V gene, are SGHRS and YFSETQ. The CDR3 measures 17 amino acids from cysteine to phenylalanine. Only the CDR3 DNA is retained, 51 bases long and in frame from the first base. V gives up 4 bases and J gives up 9 bases, and the segment between their germline ends measures 23 bases. The method behind the library was the immunoSEQ multiplex PCR assay. The original pipeline was this. A statistical classification framework was built for diagnosing cytomegalovirus status from the catalog of TCR beta chain sequences. The table was pulled from immuneACCESS by TCRdb, which kept in-frame rearrangements only. Such tables lose some clones; where checked, under half of the loss comes from unresolved V genes, and the rest has no known cause. That table supplies the V and J calls and clone size; D and trimming were determined from the DNA. The sample table holds 180,000 or so clones, of which 80% to 90% were seen once. Of the sample, roughly 1.4% is held by the ten largest clones.

As for this clone: The specificity of this receptor is unknown. No quality values exist for individual bases; no much larger clone is one base distant.

The sequenced sample consisted of PBMCs. This receptor chain uses TRBV5-1 and TRBJ1-6; tentative D gene TRBD1, with 6 bases matching. The TCR sequence derives from a woman in her 30s in good health and CMV-seronegative. The encoded CDR3 is CASSLGPSGGDGSPLHF. The DNA sequence reads TGCGCCAGCAGCCTAGGCCCTTCGGGGGGCGATGGTTCACCCCTCCACTTT.